The rows below give T cell receptor beta chains drawn from one sample of a study of blood T cell repertoires in COVID-19. Repertoires were generated with immunoSEQ multiplex PCR, while TCRdb's copy carries only in-frame clones and drops some. The sample comprises about 440,000 clones, 70% to 90% of which are singletons, and almost 2% rests with the top ten. Specimen: PBMCs or T cells enriched from blood (not recorded which). The receptors come from a woman between 18 and 29 years old with acute COVID-19. Both conserved end residues are part of each CDR3. D genes are given only for firm matches. The listing skips clone size in some rows; elsewhere it reads once, few, many or a size class.

J,size,V,D,CDR3,DNA
TRBJ1-5,-,TRBV13,-,CASSLGQLNQPQHF,TGTGCCAGCAGCTTAGGACAGCTCAATCAGCCCCAGCATTTT
TRBJ2-3,-,TRBV11-3,TRBD2,CASSLVGGSPDTQYF,TGTGCCAGCAGCTTAGTGGGCGGGAGCCCAGATACGCAGTATTTT
TRBJ1-6,-,TRBV19,TRBD1,CASTYGGTDNSPLHF,TGTGCCAGTACCTATGGTGGGACAGATAATTCACCCCTCCACTTT
TRBJ1-6,-,TRBV3-1/TRBV3-2,-,CASSQDPTPYNSPLHF,TGTGCCAGCAGCCAAGATCCCACACCTTATAATTCACCCCTCCACTTT
TRBJ1-5,-,TRBV6-4,TRBD1,CASSEGTGSAQHF,TGTGCCAGCAGTGAAGGGACAGGGTCGGCCCAGCATTTT
TRBJ2-5,-,TRBV5-5,TRBD1,CASSPPGQQETQYF,TGTGCCAGCAGCCCCCCGGGACAGCAAGAGACCCAGTACTTC
TRBJ2-7,-,TRBV6-1,TRBD1,CASSVRGGTETYEQYF,TGTGCCAGCAGTGTTCGTGGTGGGACAGAAACCTACGAGCAGTACTTC
TRBJ2-7,-,TRBV18,TRBD1,CASSPGTDSRYDEQYF,TGTGCCAGCTCACCAGGGACAGATTCGAGATACGACGAGCAGTACTTC
TRBJ1-3,-,TRBV13,TRBD1,CASSATGQGASGNTIYF,TGTGCCAGCAGCGCAACAGGACAGGGGGCATCTGGAAACACCATATATTTT
TRBJ1-1,-,TRBV6-5,-,CASSYSAGLAEAFF,TGTGCCAGCAGTTACTCAGCGGGCCTCGCTGAAGCTTTCTTT
TRBJ2-3,once,TRBV3-1/TRBV3-2,TRBD2,CASSQGQRGGTDTQYF,TGTGCCAGCAGCCAAGGTCAGCGGGGAGGCACAGATACGCAGTATTTT
TRBJ1-5,-,TRBV19,-,CASSIRGGDQPQHF,TGTGCCAGTAGTATTAGGGGGGGAGATCAGCCCCAGCATTTT
TRBJ2-3,once,TRBV7-2,TRBD2,CASSLQVVRERPDTQYF,TGTGCCAGCAGCCTCCAAGTTGTGCGGGAGAGGCCAGATACGCAGTATTTT
TRBJ2-7,-,TRBV7-2,TRBD1,CASSFAGTEGYEQYF,TGTGCCAGCAGCTTTGCCGGGACAGAGGGCTACGAGCAGTACTTC
TRBJ1-1,-,TRBV5-4,-,CASSSRQGGTEAFF,TGTGCCAGCAGCTCCCGCCAGGGTGGAACTGAAGCTTTCTTT
TRBJ1-6,once,TRBV28,-,CASRTTGKSYNSPLHF,TGTGCCAGCAGGACCACAGGGAAATCCTATAATTCACCCCTCCACTTT
TRBJ1-4,-,TRBV10-2,TRBD1,CASRYRDRSLKVTNEKLFF,TGCGCCAGCAGGTACCGGGACAGGTCTCTTAAGGTAACTAATGAAAAACTGTTTTTT
TRBJ2-7,-,TRBV28,-,CASSFSLLEGTNFSYEQYF,TGTGCCAGCAGTTTTTCTCTTTTGGAGGGAACGAATTTTTCCTACGAGCAGTACTTC
TRBJ2-2,-,TRBV6-6,TRBD1,CASSYRTGAGTGELFF,TGTGCCAGCAGTTATAGGACAGGGGCTGGGACCGGGGAGCTGTTTTTT
TRBJ1-3,-,TRBV11-2,-,CASSLGNTIYF,TGTGCCAGCAGCCTGGGAAACACCATATATTTT
TRBJ2-3,-,TRBV5-1,-,CASSLAWAGGTDTQYF,TGCGCCAGCAGCTTGGCCTGGGCAGGGGGGACAGATACGCAGTATTTT
TRBJ1-2,-,TRBV7-2,-,CASSLARGKESYTF,TGTGCCAGCAGCTTAGCACGGGGGAAGGAAAGCTACACCTTC
TRBJ1-1,-,TRBV7-3,-,CASSSQPGNTEAFF,TGTGCCAGCAGCTCCCAACCGGGGAACACTGAAGCTTTCTTT
TRBJ1-1,-,TRBV7-9,-,CASSLVLTEAFF,TGTGCCAGCAGCTTAGTTCTCACTGAAGCTTTCTTT
TRBJ1-5,-,TRBV11-2,TRBD1,CASSPRTGPRGNQPQHF,TGTGCCAGCAGCCCCCGGACAGGGCCGAGGGGCAATCAGCCCCAGCATTTT
TRBJ1-5,few,TRBV3-1/TRBV3-2,-,CASSQTYPSNQPQHF,TGTGCCAGCAGCCAAACCTATCCAAGCAATCAGCCCCAGCATTTT
TRBJ1-6,-,TRBV19,-,CASSIQGSLGSPLHF,TGTGCCAGTAGTATTCAGGGGAGTTTGGGTTCACCCCTCCACTTT
TRBJ2-7,-,TRBV15,TRBD2,CATSRRTSGRYEQYF,TGTGCCACCAGCAGACGAACTAGCGGGAGGTACGAGCAGTACTTC
TRBJ2-5,once,TRBV3-1/TRBV3-2,TRBD1,CASSLGQATQETQYF,TGTGCCAGCAGCCTCGGACAGGCGACCCAAGAGACCCAGTACTTC
TRBJ2-7,-,TRBV18,TRBD1,CASSRRDSSYEQYF,TGTGCCAGCTCACGACGGGACAGCTCCTACGAGCAGTACTTC
TRBJ2-7,-,TRBV5-4,TRBD2,CASSFGLAGSYEQYF,TGTGCCAGCAGCTTTGGACTAGCGGGATCCTACGAGCAGTACTTC
TRBJ1-5,few,TRBV4-1,TRBD1,CASSQLTGVGQPQHF,TGCGCCAGCAGCCAACTAACAGGGGTGGGGCAGCCCCAGCATTTT
TRBJ1-6,-,TRBV10-2,-,CASSEEWGGNSPLHF,TGCGCCAGCAGTGAGGAGTGGGGAGGGAATTCACCCCTCCACTTT
TRBJ1-6,-,TRBV27,-,CASRLGARGSPLHF,TGTGCCAGCAGGTTGGGGGCGCGAGGTTCACCCCTCCACTTT
TRBJ2-1,-,TRBV3-1/TRBV3-2,TRBD2,CASSSREGGLGEQFF,TGTGCCAGCAGTTCTAGGGAGGGAGGTCTCGGTGAGCAGTTCTTC
TRBJ2-3,-,TRBV19,-,CASSIVGRVTDTQYF,TGTGCCAGTAGTATTGTCGGGAGAGTAACAGATACGCAGTATTTT
TRBJ1-2,-,TRBV7-6,-,CASSLGDRITANYGYTF,TGTGCCAGCAGCTTAGGAGACAGAATAACAGCTAACTATGGCTACACCTTC
TRBJ2-7,few,TRBV14,TRBD1,CASSQLSGQGAHEQYF,TGTGCCAGCAGCCAATTATCCGGACAGGGGGCCCACGAGCAGTACTTC
TRBJ2-2,-,TRBV3-1/TRBV3-2,TRBD1,CASSQDHGQGWGTGELFF,TGTGCCAGCAGCCAAGACCATGGACAGGGATGGGGCACCGGGGAGCTGTTTTTT
TRBJ2-1,-,TRBV6-4,TRBD2,CASSVVAGGVNEQFF,TGTGCCAGCAGTGTAGTAGCGGGAGGTGTCAATGAGCAGTTCTTC
TRBJ2-2,-,TRBV28,-,CASSLSGSTGELFF,TGTGCCAGCAGTTTATCGGGGTCCACCGGGGAGCTGTTTTTT
TRBJ1-2,-,TRBV7-3,TRBD1,CASSPAPGQGNGYTF,TGTGCCAGCAGCCCCGCTCCGGGACAGGGGAATGGCTACACCTTC
TRBJ1-4,-,TRBV5-1,TRBD1,CASSLDRGGEKLFF,TGCGCCAGCAGCTTGGACAGGGGAGGTGAAAAACTGTTTTTT